A selection of T cell receptor beta chains follows, all from one sample in a study of PD-L1 blockade in urothelial cancer. Here immunoSEQ multiplex PCR was the method, and the copy in TCRdb shows in-frame clones only, minus some. The sample consists of about 74,000 clones, roughly 80% of them appearing once. This material consisted of PBMCs, taken around atezolizumab (anti-PD-L1) treatment. The source of these receptors is a man in his sixties or seventies with urothelial cancer. Each CDR3 is given with its conserved first and last residue. D genes are given only for firm matches. The listing skips clone size in some rows; elsewhere it reads once, few, many or a size class.

J gene,D gene,clone size,V gene,CDR3 DNA,CDR3 protein
TRBJ1-3,TRBD1,-,TRBV4-1,TGCGCCAGCAGACTCTACCTGATCGGGACAGGGTCTGGAAACACCATATATTTT,CASRLYLIGTGSGNTIYF
TRBJ1-5,-,once,TRBV6-5,TGTGCCAGCAGTTACTCGTTTACAGCCTTGGATCAGCCCCAGCATTTT,CASSYSFTALDQPQHF
TRBJ2-3,-,-,TRBV11-2,TGTGCCAGCAGCTCCCTAGGAGGTATCACAGATACGCAGTATTTT,CASSSLGGITDTQYF
TRBJ2-1,TRBD2,once,TRBV28,TGTGCCAGCAGTTTATACCTAGCGGGAGGGTATGAGCAGTTCTTC,CASSLYLAGGYEQFF
TRBJ1-5,TRBD1,many,TRBV9,TGTGCCAGCAGCGTAACAGGGGGTAGCAATCAGCCCCAGCATTTT,CASSVTGGSNQPQHF
TRBJ2-5,-,-,TRBV5-1,TGCGCCAGCAGCTTGGGGCTGCAAGAGACCCAGTACTTC,CASSLGLQETQYF
TRBJ2-7,-,-,TRBV6-5,TGTGCCAGTTCTTGGGGCTACCCCGCCTACGAGCAGTACTTC,CASSWGYPAYEQYF
TRBJ2-1,TRBD2,-,TRBV27,TGTGCCAGCAGTTCCCTTTCGGGAGGACCCAACAATGAGCAGTTCTTC,CASSSLSGGPNNEQFF
TRBJ2-5,-,-,TRBV5-1,TGCGCCAGCAGCCTCCTCGGCCAGAGGGAGACCCAGTACTTC,CASSLLGQRETQYF
TRBJ1-3,-,-,TRBV7-9,TGTGCCAGCAGCTTAGACGTGAGCCCTGGAAACACCATATATTTT,CASSLDVSPGNTIYF
TRBJ2-2,-,-,TRBV12-5,TGTGCTAGTGGTTTGATCCAGGATCTCACCGGGGAGCTGTTTTTT,CASGLIQDLTGELFF
TRBJ2-7,TRBD1,-,TRBV30,TGTGCCTGGAGTCCGACAGGGAAGGTCTCCTACGAGCAGTACTTC,CAWSPTGKVSYEQYF
TRBJ2-7,-,-,TRBV5-8,TGTGCCAGCAGCCCGGCCTACGAGCAGTACTTC,CASSPAYEQYF
TRBJ2-3,-,-,TRBV19,TGTGCCAGTAGTATACAGGGCTCCACAGATACGCAGTATTTT,CASSIQGSTDTQYF
TRBJ2-1,TRBD1,-,TRBV5-1,TGCGCCAGCAGCTTGGACGGGGACAGGGGTGTCAATGAGCAGTTCTTC,CASSLDGDRGVNEQFF
TRBJ1-5,TRBD1,-,TRBV6-4,TGTGCCAGCAGTCGGACAGGGGATCAGCCCCAGCATTTT,CASSRTGDQPQHF
TRBJ1-5,-,few,TRBV2,TGTGCCAGCAGTGTTCGGGGTTGGCAGCCCCAGCATTTT,CASSVRGWQPQHF
TRBJ2-1,-,-,TRBV5-4,TGTGCCAGCAGCTTGGCCACGGGGGGCCTCGTGCGGCGGTTCTTC,CASSLATGGLVRRFF
TRBJ2-7,-,-,TRBV11-3,TGTGCCAGCAGCTCCTCTACAGGGCCGTACGAGCAGTACTTC,CASSSSTGPYEQYF
TRBJ1-4,-,-,TRBV5-1,TGCGCCAGCAGCTTAGGAAGGGGTGAAAAACTGTTTTTT,CASSLGRGEKLFF
TRBJ1-2,-,-,TRBV28,TGTGCCAGCAGTCCAGCGTCCCAAACAGGATATCGGTATGGCTACACCTTC,CASSPASQTGYRYGYTF
TRBJ2-4,-,-,TRBV7-6,TGTGCCAGCAGCCAAACCTCGGGTGGCATTCAGTACTTC,CASSQTSGGIQYF
TRBJ2-7,TRBD2,-,TRBV11-2,TGTGCCAGCAGCACACGACTAGCGGGAGCGTCCTACGAGCAGTACTTC,CASSTRLAGASYEQYF
TRBJ1-1,TRBD1,few,TRBV29-1,TGCAGCGTTGGACAGGGGGCGATGAACACTGAAGCTTTCTTT,CSVGQGAMNTEAFF
TRBJ1-1,TRBD1,-,TRBV2,TGTGCCAGCAGTGGCAGTCAGGGGGCGACCTCGGCTTTCTTT,CASSGSQGATSAFF
TRBJ1-1,TRBD1,-,TRBV5-1,TGCGCCAGCAGCCGGGGACAGGTGTATCGGAACACTGAAGCTTTCTTT,CASSRGQVYRNTEAFF
TRBJ1-1,-,once,TRBV9,TGTGCCAGCAGCGTAGTGTCAGGGTTGAACACTGAAGCTTTCTTT,CASSVVSGLNTEAFF
TRBJ2-2,TRBD2,-,TRBV27,TGTGCCAGCAGTTTAACAGTAGCGGGAGTTGGCGGGGAGCTGTTTTTT,CASSLTVAGVGGELFF
TRBJ1-2,-,-,TRBV6-1,TGTGCCAGCAGTGAAGCGCCCCGGACGGGAAACTATGGCTACACCTTC,CASSEAPRTGNYGYTF
TRBJ2-1,TRBD1,few,TRBV5-1,TGCGCCAGCAGCTTGGGGGGACAGGGGCCTTACAATGAGCAGTTCTTC,CASSLGGQGPYNEQFF
TRBJ2-3,-,-,TRBV27,TGTGCCAGCAGTTGGCGGGGTCCAATTGTTAGAGCCCCGAGCACAGATACGCAGTATTTT,CASSWRGPIVRAPSTDTQYF
TRBJ2-7,-,-,TRBV10-3,TGTGCCATCAGTGCCCGGGACAATGACGAGCAGTACTTC,CAISARDNDEQYF
TRBJ2-1,TRBD2,-,TRBV7-3,TGTGCCAGCAGCACCGGGACTAGCGAAGAGCAGTTCTTC,CASSTGTSEEQFF
TRBJ2-1,TRBD2,-,TRBV14,TGTGCCAGCAGCCCAACGGGACTAGCGGGAGGGCGGTCTTGGCAGTTCTTC,CASSPTGLAGGRSWQFF
TRBJ2-7,TRBD1,few,TRBV6-6,TGTGCCAGCAGTGAGGGACAGGGGGCGGTCGAGCAGTACTTC,CASSEGQGAVEQYF
TRBJ2-3,TRBD2,-,TRBV6-1,TGTGCCAGCCGGACTAGCGTCACAGATACGCAGTATTTT,CASRTSVTDTQYF
TRBJ2-7,-,-,TRBV18,TGTGCCAGCTCACCCCGTTCCTACGAGCAGTACTTC,CASSPRSYEQYF
TRBJ2-7,TRBD2,-,TRBV6-1,TGTGCCAGCAGTGAACCGGGACTAGCGGTCTACGAGCAGTACTTC,CASSEPGLAVYEQYF
TRBJ2-2,-,-,TRBV5-4,TGTGCCAGCAGCGGGGGACTCACCGGGGAGCTGTTTTTT,CASSGGLTGELFF
TRBJ2-1,TRBD2,-,TRBV10-3,TGTGCCATCAGGGGGGGACTAGCATCCTACAATGAGCAGTTCTTC,CAIRGGLASYNEQFF